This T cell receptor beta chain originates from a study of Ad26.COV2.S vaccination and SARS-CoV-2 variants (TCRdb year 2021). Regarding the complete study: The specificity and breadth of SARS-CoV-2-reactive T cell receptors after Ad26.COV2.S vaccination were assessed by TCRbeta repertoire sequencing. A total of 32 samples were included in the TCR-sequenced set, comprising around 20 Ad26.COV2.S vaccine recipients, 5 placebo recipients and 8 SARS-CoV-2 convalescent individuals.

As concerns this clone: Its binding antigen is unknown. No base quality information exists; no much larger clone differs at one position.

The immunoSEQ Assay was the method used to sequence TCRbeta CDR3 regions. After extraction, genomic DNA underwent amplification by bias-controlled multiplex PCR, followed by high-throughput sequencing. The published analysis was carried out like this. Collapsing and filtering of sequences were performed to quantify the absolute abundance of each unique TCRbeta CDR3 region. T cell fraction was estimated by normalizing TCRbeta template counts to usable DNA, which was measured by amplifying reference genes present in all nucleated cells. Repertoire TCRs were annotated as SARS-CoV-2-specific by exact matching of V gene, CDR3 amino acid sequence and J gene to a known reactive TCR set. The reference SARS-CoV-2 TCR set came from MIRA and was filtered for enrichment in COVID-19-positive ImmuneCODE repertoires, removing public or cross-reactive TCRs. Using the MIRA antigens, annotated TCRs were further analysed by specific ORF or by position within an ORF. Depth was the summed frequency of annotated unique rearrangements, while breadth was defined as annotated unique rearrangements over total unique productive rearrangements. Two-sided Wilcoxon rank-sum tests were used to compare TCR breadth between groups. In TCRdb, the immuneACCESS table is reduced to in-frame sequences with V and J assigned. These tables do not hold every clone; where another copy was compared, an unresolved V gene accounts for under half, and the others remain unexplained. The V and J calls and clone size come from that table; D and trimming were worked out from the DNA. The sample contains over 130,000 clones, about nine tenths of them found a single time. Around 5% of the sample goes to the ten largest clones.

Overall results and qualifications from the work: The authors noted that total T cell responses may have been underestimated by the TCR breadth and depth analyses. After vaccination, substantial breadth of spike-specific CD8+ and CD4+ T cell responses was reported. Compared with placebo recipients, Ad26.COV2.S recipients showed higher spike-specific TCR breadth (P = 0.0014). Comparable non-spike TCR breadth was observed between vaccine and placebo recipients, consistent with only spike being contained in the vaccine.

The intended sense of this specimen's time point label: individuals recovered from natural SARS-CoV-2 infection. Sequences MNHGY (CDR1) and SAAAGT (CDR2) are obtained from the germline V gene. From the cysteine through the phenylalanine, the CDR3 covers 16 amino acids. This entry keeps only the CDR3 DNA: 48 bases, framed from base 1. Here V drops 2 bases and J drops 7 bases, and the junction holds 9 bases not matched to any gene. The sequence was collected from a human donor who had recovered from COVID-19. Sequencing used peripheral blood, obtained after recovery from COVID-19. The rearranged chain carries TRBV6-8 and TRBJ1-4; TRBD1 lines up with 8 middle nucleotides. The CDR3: CASSYTSGGLREKLFF. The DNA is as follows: TGTGCCAGCAGTTACACATCAGGGGGCCTGCGTGAAAAACTGTTTTTT.